This TCR beta chain comes out of a study of CD8+ T cells in alopecia areata. Study as a whole: Oral tofacitinib, 5 to 10 mg twice daily, was given in an open-label trial. Study-level findings and limits: Normal scalp had lower clonality than lesional scalp, with alopecia totalis/universalis lesions showing this most strongly. Scalp samples also contribute reads from the resident alphabeta T cells found in normal skin.

V lost 6 bases, J lost 6 bases, and 6 bases stayed unmatched. The V gene's germline CDR1 is MNHNS and CDR2 SASEGT. The CDR3 consists of 14 residues. This clone was counted only a few times. Its antigen is undetermined. The investigators collected lesional scalp punch biopsies and peripheral blood from alopecia areata patients. In each case, RNA was isolated and then reverse transcribed into cDNA as the sequencing template. The assay was immunoSEQ multiplex PCR, and TCRdb's table has in-frame clones only and misses some. This sample yields fewer than 200,000 clones, of which around three fifths are seen a single time; approximately 14% belongs to the top ten.

The sample here was CD4+ T cells sorted from blood, taken at week 0. The clonotype was recovered from a human donor with alopecia areata. The chain combines TRBV6-1 with TRBJ2-1, with 9 bases matching TRBD1. The CDR3 sequence: CASRGQGITNEQFF. CDR3 bases: TGTGCCAGCAGAGGACAGGGGATTACCAATGAGCAGTTCTTC.